This T cell receptor beta chain is from a study of T-cell memory formation after mild COVID-19. Across the study: TCR clusters largely stayed donor specific.

TCR alpha and TCR beta cDNA libraries carrying sample barcodes and UMIs came from 5'RACE with constant-segment primers. A single record per CDR3 protein comes from TCRdb applying MiXCR to the 5' RACE reads. This sample has roughly 140,000 distinct CDR3 sequences, with around 14% found just once. In germline, CDR1 is MNHEY, CDR2 SVGAGI. V lost 7 bases, J lost 6 bases, and 15 bases lay in between. This CDR3 is 13 amino acids long. Study findings and constraints: Clones shrinking between day 15 and 85 showed a balanced CD4/CD8 split, and those that grew later tilted toward CD4+. Confirmation of SARS-CoV-2 specificity was lacking for second-wave clones peaking day 37.

This clonotype occurred a few times. Its antigen remains unknown. Sequencing was carried out using PBMCs or a T cell subset sorted from them (not recorded which). The sequence derives from an adult woman who had mild COVID-19 (a few samples of this study predate the infection). Cell type and time point are not known. The chain couples TRBV6-5 to TRBJ1-2, with no clear D. CDR3 DNA sequence: TGTGCCAGCACCCTTACCCCCACCCATGGCTACACCTTC. Encoded protein: CASTLTPTHGYTF.